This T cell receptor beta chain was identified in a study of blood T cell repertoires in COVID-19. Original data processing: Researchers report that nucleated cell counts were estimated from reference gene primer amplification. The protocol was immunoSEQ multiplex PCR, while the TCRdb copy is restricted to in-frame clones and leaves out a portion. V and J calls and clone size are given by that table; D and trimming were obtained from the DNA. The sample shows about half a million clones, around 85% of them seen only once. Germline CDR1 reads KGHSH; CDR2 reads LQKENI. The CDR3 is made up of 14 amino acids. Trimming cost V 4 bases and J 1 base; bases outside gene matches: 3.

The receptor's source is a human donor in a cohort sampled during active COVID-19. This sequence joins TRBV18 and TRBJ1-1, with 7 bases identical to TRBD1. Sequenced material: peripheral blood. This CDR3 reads CASSLEGANTEAFF. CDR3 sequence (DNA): TGTGCCAGCTCACTGGAGGGGGCGAACACTGAAGCTTTCTTT.